The 31 T cell receptor beta chains listed next were all sequenced from one sample in a study of OX40 agonist ivuxolimab in advanced cancers. Profiling relied on immunoSEQ multiplex PCR, and the TCRdb table lists in-frame clones only, not all of them. The repertoire consists of about 21,000 clones, with 70% to 90% occurring once and the leading ten covering roughly a tenth. The sample in question was CD4+ or CD8+ T cells sorted from blood, obtained in a trial of the OX40 agonist ivuxolimab. Receptors originate from an adult with an advanced solid tumor such as melanoma, head and neck, liver or kidney cancer.

The chain links TRBV19 to TRBJ1-2, with a weak D call TRBD1 (5 bases). V lost 7 bases to trimming and J lost 0 bases, with 9 bases between them. The CDR3 has 13 amino acids. Germline CDR1 reads LNHDA; CDR2 reads SQIVND (reference sequence). CDR3 amino acids: CASINRSNYGYTF. The CDR3 coding sequence is TGTGCCAGTATTAACAGGTCTAACTATGGCTACACCTTC.

The V and J genes are TRBV4-1 and TRBJ1-5; D is undetermined. The CDR3 consists of 15 residues. Trimming shortened V by 1 base and J by 4 bases, and 11 bases separated the two germline ends. Germline lookup yields CDR1 MGHRA and CDR2 YSYEKL. DNA for the CDR3: TGCGCCAGCAGCCAAGTAGTAGGAAAAAATCAGCCCCAGCATTTT. Translating gives CASSQVVGKNQPQHF.

V gene TRBV4-2 combines with J gene TRBJ1-2; D is perhaps TRBD1 (5 bases). CDR1 and CDR2 from the germline V gene are LGHNA and YNFKEQ. The CDR3 is 15 amino acids. V lost 0 bases, J lost 6 bases, and 14 bases lay in between. The DNA of the CDR3 is TGTGCCAGCAGCCAAGAGGGTCAGGGAGGCGATGGCTACACCTTC. This codes for CASSQEGQGGDGYTF.

The chain combines TRBV5-8 with TRBJ2-1, with D hard to call. The V and J ends lost 0 bases and 4 bases respectively, with 11 bases between them. Germline V gives CDR1 SGHTS, CDR2 YDEGEE. This CDR3 region has 15 residues. The CDR3 spells CASSLDSTLYNEQFF. In nucleotides, the CDR3 is TGTGCCAGCAGCTTGGATAGCACCCTATACAATGAGCAGTTCTTC.

V and J are TRBV27 and TRBJ2-3; the match to TRBD2 covers 7 bases. The CDR3 is made up of 15 amino acids. V was pared by 6 bases and J by 0 bases, with 6 bases of the junction left unmatched. In germline, CDR1 is MNHEY, CDR2 SMNVEV (reference sequence). Written as DNA, the CDR3 is TGTGCCAGCAGAACTAGCGCCCGAAGCACAGATACGCAGTATTTT. It encodes CASRTSARSTDTQYF.

The chain employs TRBV2 and TRBJ2-7; unclear D gene. Per the germline V gene, CDR1 is SNHLY and CDR2 is FYNNEI. This CDR3 contains 13 residues. The V end lost 3 bases, the J end lost 7 bases, and 13 bases lay between the germline ends. This CDR3 reads CASSDRTRGEQYF. The CDR3 DNA follows: TGTGCCAGCAGTGACAGGACCCGTGGAGAGCAGTACTTC.

The rearrangement uses TRBV6-1 and TRBJ2-7, with D unresolved. Trimming pared 8 bases from V and 0 bases from J, leaving 8 bases between. CDR3 size: 12 residues. Germline CDR1 reads MNHNS; CDR2 reads SASEGT. CDR3 sequence (DNA): TGTGCCAGCCAATACAGCTCCTACGAGCAGTACTTC. It codes for CASQYSSYEQYF.

The V gene is TRBV2, the J gene TRBJ2-7; the match to TRBD2 covers 7 bases. CDR3 size: 15 residues. CDR1 and CDR2 from the germline V gene are SNHLY and FYNNEI. Losses at the gene ends were 3 bases for V and 3 bases for J; bases not matched to a gene: 8. DNA for the CDR3: TGTGCCAGCAGTGAGACTCTAGCGGTTCTCTACGAGCAGTACTTC. Its protein product is CASSETLAVLYEQYF.

This chain connects TRBV7-2 to TRBJ2-3; possibly TRBD2 for D (5 bases). This CDR3 is built from 16 residues. The V gene lost 5 bases and the J gene lost 4 bases, with 19 bases spanning the gap. The germline gives CDR1 SGHTA, CDR2 FQGNSA. The CDR3 DNA is TGTGCCAGCAGCCCCCGAAGGTCCAGCGGCTCAGATACGCAGTATTTT. This gives the protein CASSPRRSSGSDTQYF.

This clone was seen only once. The chain combines TRBV18 with TRBJ2-7; possible D gene TRBD1, 5 bases. Trimming removed 6 bases from V and 0 bases from J, with 12 bases in between. Germline CDR1 KGHSH, CDR2 LQKENI. The CDR3 runs 14 residues. The CDR3 bases are TGTGCCAGCTCTGGGGCAGCCTTCTCCTACGAGCAGTACTTC. It translates to CASSGAAFSYEQYF.

The chain is built from TRBV27 and TRBJ1-5, with D tentatively TRBD1 (5 bases). Germline CDR1 is MNHEY and CDR2 is SMNVEV (reference sequence). The CDR3 has 16 residues. Trimming removed 6 bases at V and 0 bases at J, with 15 bases between. The CDR3 nucleotides are TGTGCCAGCAGAACCCAGGGTGGGGTTAGCAATCAGCCCCAGCATTTT. Protein: CASRTQGGVSNQPQHF.

This chain links TRBV19 with TRBJ1-4, with TRBD1 as a possible D gene (6 bases). Trimming removed 10 bases at V and 0 bases at J, with 15 bases between. The CDR3 is made up of 15 amino acids. The V gene's germline CDR1 is LNHDA and CDR2 SQIVND (reference sequence). The CDR3 reads CATATGAPTNEKLFF. CDR3 nucleotides: TGTGCCACCGCGACAGGCGCCCCAACTAATGAAAAACTGTTTTTT.

The chain combines TRBV9 with TRBJ2-2, with D perhaps matching TRBD2 (7 bases). The CDR3 totals 17 residues. V was pared by 4 bases and J by 4 bases, with 20 bases between. CDR1 and CDR2 from the germline V gene are SGDLS and YYNGEE. This chain's CDR3 is CASSLHVTGGFTGELFF. The CDR3 nucleotides read TGTGCCAGCAGCCTTCATGTTACGGGGGGCTTCACCGGGGAGCTGTTTTTT.

V usage is TRBV6-6 and J usage is TRBJ2-3; TRBD1 might be the D (6 bases). Germline values: CDR1 MNHNY, CDR2 SVGAGI (reference sequence). CDR3 length: 14 residues. V was shortened by 5 bases and J by 4 bases, with 13 bases between the two germline ends. CDR3 coding DNA: TGTGCCAGCAGTCCAGACAGGTCCCCAGATACGCAGTATTTT. It codes for CASSPDRSPDTQYF.

V and J are TRBV11-3 and TRBJ2-2; tentatively, D is TRBD1 or TRBD2 (5 bases each). The length of the CDR3 is 14 residues. Germline CDR1 is SGHNT and CDR2 is YENEEA. V was pared by 8 bases and J by 4 bases, with 14 bases between. The CDR3 loop is CASGRSGTTGELFF. Written as DNA, the CDR3 is TGTGCCAGCGGAAGGTCAGGGACCACCGGGGAGCTGTTTTTT.

This chain joins TRBV27 and TRBJ2-2, with unresolved D. The CDR3 length is 13 residues. CDR1 is MNHEY, CDR2 SMNVEV, per germline (reference sequence). V lost 2 bases, J lost 5 bases, and 6 bases lay in between. The CDR3 spells CASSLGRTGELFF. As DNA, the CDR3 is TGTGCCAGCAGTTTAGGACGAACCGGGGAGCTGTTTTTT.

The chain links TRBV7-3 to TRBJ1-2; no definite D call. The CDR3 consists of 16 residues. The ends were cut back, 2 bases at V and 0 bases at J, with 13 bases in the middle. CDR1 is SGHTA, CDR2 FQGTGA, per germline. The CDR3: CASSLAVSGANYGYTF. The CDR3, as DNA: TGTGCCAGCAGCTTAGCTGTTTCCGGGGCTAACTATGGCTACACCTTC.

The chain links TRBV6-1 to TRBJ1-2, with D perhaps TRBD1 (5 bases). Germline CDR1 reads MNHNS; CDR2 reads SASEGT. CDR3 length: 18 amino acids. The V end was cut by 1 base, the J end by 5 bases, with 23 bases between. CDR3 loop: CASSEGGGVRKSRYGYTF. DNA for the CDR3: TGTGCCAGCAGTGAAGGGGGAGGGGTTCGGAAGTCCCGATATGGCTACACCTTC.

Within the sample, this clone is medium-sized. V is TRBV27 and J is TRBJ2-7; D perhaps matches TRBD1 (5 bases). The CDR3 runs to 15 residues. The germline V gene encodes CDR1 MNHEY and CDR2 SMNVEV (reference sequence). Trimming stripped 1 base from V and 1 base from J, with 11 bases between. The CDR3 bases are TGTGCCAGCAGTTTATTCCCCGACAGTTCCTACGAGCAGTACTTC. This gives the protein CASSLFPDSSYEQYF.

V usage is TRBV6-1 and J usage is TRBJ2-3, with 8 bases that match TRBD2. The V and J ends lost 1 base and 3 bases, in that order; junction bases with no gene match: 3. CDR3 length: 15 residues. The germline CDR1 and CDR2 sequences are MNHNS and SASEGT. DNA for the CDR3: TGTGCCAGCAGTGAAGGGGAGCGGGGGACAGATACGCAGTATTTT. Translated: CASSEGERGTDTQYF.

This clone showed up just once. CDR3 residues: CASSRTGYNQPQHF. In DNA, the CDR3 is TGTGCCAGCAGCCGGACAGGGTACAATCAGCCCCAGCATTTT. The chain uses TRBV6-6 and TRBJ1-5, with TRBD1 matching 8 bases. Germline-derived CDR1 and CDR2 are MNHNY and SVGAGI (reference sequence). CDR3 length: 14 residues. The V segment lost 6 bases and the J segment 3 bases; nucleotides outside the gene matches: 4.

In DNA, the CDR3 is TGTGCCAGCAGTTTCGGGGGAAACACTGAAGCTTTCTTT. Translation: CASSFGGNTEAFF. V usage is TRBV27 and J usage is TRBJ1-1, with D possibly TRBD1 on 5 matching bases. Trimming removed 3 bases at V and 2 bases at J, with 7 bases between. Per the germline V gene, CDR1 is MNHEY and CDR2 is SMNVEV (reference sequence). CDR3 length: 13 residues.

The rearrangement joins TRBV29-1 to TRBJ2-1; 7 bases are a match to TRBD2. Trimming took 5 bases from V and 4 from J; bases not matched to a gene: 8. Germline CDR1 reads SQVTM; CDR2 reads ANQGSEA. CDR3 length equals 14 residues. As DNA, the CDR3 is TGCAGCGTTAGCGGGAAAGGTGTTTACAATGAGCAGTTCTTC. Residues: CSVSGKGVYNEQFF.

This chain connects TRBV19 to TRBJ1-2; no definite D call. The CDR3 is 15 residues long. Germline CDR1 reads LNHDA; CDR2 reads SQIVND (reference sequence). The V and J ends lost 0 bases and 5 bases respectively, with 13 bases between them. The DNA for the CDR3 is TGTGCCAGTAGTATAGATCGGAGGATGGATTATGGCTACACCTTC. It yields the protein CASSIDRRMDYGYTF.

The V call is TRBV7-9, the J call TRBJ2-7; 8 nucleotides align to TRBD1. CDR3 length: 14 amino acids. Germline trimming cut 4 bases from V and 4 bases from J; bases unmatched to any gene: 6. Germline values: CDR1 SEHNR, CDR2 FQNEAQ (reference sequence). The CDR3 spells CASSSDRDGYEQYF. DNA of the CDR3: TGTGCCAGCAGCTCGGACAGGGATGGTTACGAGCAGTACTTC.

The chain is built from TRBV10-3 and TRBJ2-6; D uncertain. Germline V CDR1 and CDR2: ENHRY, SYGVKD. Trimming took off 5 bases at V and 5 bases at J, with 19 bases between the two ends. The CDR3 is made up of 17 amino acids. In DNA form, the CDR3 reads TGTGCCATCAGTCTGACTGGCTGTCAAAGTCGGGCCAACGTCCTGACTTTC. This encodes CAISLTGCQSRANVLTF.

The chain recombines TRBV7-2 with TRBJ1-3; D ambiguous. Germline CDR1 reads SGHTA; CDR2 reads FQGNSA. The length of the CDR3 is 14 residues. The ends were cut back, 2 bases at V and 4 bases at J, with 9 bases in the middle. CDR3 sequence: CASSLRTPGNTIYF. CDR3 coding DNA: TGTGCCAGCAGCTTAAGGACGCCCGGAAACACCATATATTTT.

This sequence joins TRBV5-4 and TRBJ2-7; 9 bases agree with TRBD1. V was pared by 4 bases and J by 3 bases, with 2 bases of the junction left unmatched. The germline V gene encodes CDR1 SGHNT and CDR2 YYREEE (reference sequence). The CDR3 loop spans 13 amino acids. The DNA for the CDR3 is TGTGCCAGCAGCAAGACAGGGGGCTACGAGCAGTACTTC. This gives the protein CASSKTGGYEQYF.

The chain employs TRBV21-1 and TRBJ1-1; no DNA check was done on the table's D call, TRBD1. TRBV21-1 is a pseudogene. The CDR3 runs 14 residues. The CDR3 here is CASSYRTDNTEAFF. DNA of the CDR3: TGTGCCAGCAGCTATAGGACAGACAACACTGAAGCTTTCTTT.

The V gene is TRBV29-1, the J gene TRBJ2-6; D ambiguous. The V and J ends lost 5 bases and 0 bases respectively, with 20 bases between them. CDR1 is SQVTM and CDR2 is ANQGSEA in the germline V gene. The CDR3 loop spans 18 amino acids. CDR3 region: CSVSIGPTSNSGANVLTF. CDR3 nucleotide sequence: TGCAGCGTTTCAATAGGTCCGACCTCTAACTCTGGGGCCAACGTCCTGACTTTC. Full variable domain (outside the CDR3, taken from reference TRBV29-1 and TRBJ2-6): SAVISQKPSRDICQRGTSLTIQCQVDSQVTMMFWYRQQPGQSLTLIATANQGSEATYESGFVIDKFPISRPNLTFSTLTVSNMSPEDSSIYLCSVSIGPTSNSGANVLTFGAGSRLTVL.

The gene calls are TRBV10-3 and TRBJ1-6; D is possibly TRBD1 (6 bases). The CDR3 runs 15 residues. Germline CDR1 reads ENHRY; CDR2 reads SYGVKD. The V gene lost 0 bases and the J gene lost 13 bases, with 16 bases spanning the gap. This chain's CDR3 is CAISESRTALNPLHF. CDR3 nucleotides: TGTGCCATCAGTGAGTCCAGGACAGCCCTCAACCCCCTCCACTTT.